This T cell receptor beta chain was sequenced during a study of OX40 agonist ivuxolimab in advanced cancers. About the study: People in dose escalation had one of these cancers: hepatocellular carcinoma, melanoma, renal cell or head and neck cancer.

With regard to this clone: Its antigen is not identified.

Study-level points and caveats: Antigen specificity was not determined for the expanded peripheral T cells.

Sequencing was performed with immunoSEQ multiplex PCR; in TCRdb, only in-frame clones are kept and a portion is missing. This table holds about 72,000 clones, 65% to 85% found once. This clonotype was sampled from an adult with an advanced solid tumor such as melanoma, head and neck, liver or kidney cancer. The input for sequencing was CD4+ or CD8+ T cells sorted from blood, taken in a trial of the OX40 agonist ivuxolimab.

The CDR3 region has the DNA TGTGCCAGCAGCTTGGGAACTTACACCAGCACAGATACGCAGTATTTT. It yields the protein CASSLGTYTSTDTQYF. J is TRBJ2-3 and V is TRBV7-2; D not certain. Trimming took off 3 bases at V and 0 bases at J, with 13 bases between the two ends. Germline values: CDR1 SGHTA, CDR2 FQGNSA. The CDR3 is made up of 16 amino acids.